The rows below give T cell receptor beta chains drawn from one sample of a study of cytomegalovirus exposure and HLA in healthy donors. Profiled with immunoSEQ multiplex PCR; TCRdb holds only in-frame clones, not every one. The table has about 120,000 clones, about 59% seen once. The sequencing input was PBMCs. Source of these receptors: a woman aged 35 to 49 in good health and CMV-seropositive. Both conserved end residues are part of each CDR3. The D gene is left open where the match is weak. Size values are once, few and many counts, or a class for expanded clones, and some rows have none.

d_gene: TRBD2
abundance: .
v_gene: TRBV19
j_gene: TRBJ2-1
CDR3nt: TGTGCCAGTAGCCGCAAGGGTAGCGGGATAGGCAATGAGCAGTTCTTC
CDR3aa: CASSRKGSGIGNEQFF

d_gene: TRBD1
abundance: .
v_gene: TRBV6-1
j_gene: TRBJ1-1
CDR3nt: TGTGCCAGCAGTGAAGCGGGGACAGGGGTGTTCTATGGTGAAGCTTTCTTT
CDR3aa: CASSEAGTGVFYGEAFF

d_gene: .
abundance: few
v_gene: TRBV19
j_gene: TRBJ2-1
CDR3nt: TGTGCCACAGTGACTGGGTCGGGCAATGAGCAGTTCTTC
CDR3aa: CATVTGSGNEQFF

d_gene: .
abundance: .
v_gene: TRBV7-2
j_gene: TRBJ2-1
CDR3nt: TGTGCCAGCAGCCCCCGGTTGGTTAATGAGCAGTTCTTC
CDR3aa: CASSPRLVNEQFF

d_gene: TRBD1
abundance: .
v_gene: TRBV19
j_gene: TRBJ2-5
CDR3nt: TGTGCCAGTAGTCTCCGACAGGGAAGGGAAGAGACCCAGTACTTC
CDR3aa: CASSLRQGREETQYF

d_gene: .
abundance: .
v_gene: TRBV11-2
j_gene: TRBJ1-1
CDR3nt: TGTGCCAGCAGCTTAGACGCAGGGACTGAAGCTTTCTTT
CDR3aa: CASSLDAGTEAFF

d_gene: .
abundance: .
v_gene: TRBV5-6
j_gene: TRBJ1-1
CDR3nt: TGTGCCAGCCAGGGAGGGTTTTTTGAAAACACTGAAGCTTTCTTT
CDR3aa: CASQGGFFENTEAFF

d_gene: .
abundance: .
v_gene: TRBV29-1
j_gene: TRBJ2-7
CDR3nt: TGCAGCGCCAATCACCAACAGGGACGATCCTACGAGCAGTACTTC
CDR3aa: CSANHQQGRSYEQYF

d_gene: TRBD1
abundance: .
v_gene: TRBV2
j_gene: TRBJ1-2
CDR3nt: TGTGCCAGCAGCAGGAGGACAGGGGGCGGCCACTCCTATGGCTACACCTTC
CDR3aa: CASSRRTGGGHSYGYTF

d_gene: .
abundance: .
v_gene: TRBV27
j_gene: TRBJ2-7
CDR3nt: TGTGCCAGCAGTTCAAGCCCGGGGGGCTGGTACGAGCAGTACTTC
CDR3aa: CASSSSPGGWYEQYF